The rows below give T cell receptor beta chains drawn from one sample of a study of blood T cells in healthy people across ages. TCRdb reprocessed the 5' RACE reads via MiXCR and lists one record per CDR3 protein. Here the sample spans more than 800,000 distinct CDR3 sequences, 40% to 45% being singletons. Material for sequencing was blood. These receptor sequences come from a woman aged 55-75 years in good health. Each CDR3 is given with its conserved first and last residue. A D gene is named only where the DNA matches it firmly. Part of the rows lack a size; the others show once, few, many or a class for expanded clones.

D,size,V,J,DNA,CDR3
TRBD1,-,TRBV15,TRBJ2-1,TGTGCCACCAGCAGAGTGGGACAGGGTATGGGTGAGCAGTTCTTC,CATSRVGQGMGEQFF
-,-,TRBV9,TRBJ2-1,TGTGCCAGCAGCGTAGGCAACGTAGCCACCTACAATGAGCAGTTCTTC,CASSVGNVATYNEQFF
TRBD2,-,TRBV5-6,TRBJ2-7,TGTGCCAGCAGCGGCGTGGGAGGGATCGACGAGCAGTACTTC,CASSGVGGIDEQYF
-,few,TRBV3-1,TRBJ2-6,TGTGCCAGCAGCCCACTGATCTCTGGGGCCAACGTCCTGACTTTC,CASSPLISGANVLTF
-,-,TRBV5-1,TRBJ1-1,TGCGCCAGCAGCTTGGCCACAGTGGAGCACACTGAAGCTTTCTTT,CASSLATVEHTEAFF
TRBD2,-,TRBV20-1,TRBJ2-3,TGCAGTGCGCCTCCGATAGCGGGAGGGGTGGGTACGCAGTATTTT,CSAPPIAGGVGTQYF
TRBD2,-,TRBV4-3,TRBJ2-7,TGCGCCAGCAGCCAAGGTCCTAGCGGGGGCCTCTTGCCCTACGAGCAGTACTTC,CASSQGPSGGLLPYEQYF
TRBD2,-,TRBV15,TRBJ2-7,TGTGCCACCAGCCCGGGGGGGTGCGAGCAGTACTTC,CATSPGGCEQYF
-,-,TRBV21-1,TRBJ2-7,TGTGCCAGCAGCAAAGGGTCGGGACTAGCGGGAGATATCCCCTACGAGCAGTACTTC,CASSKGSGLAGDIPYEQYF
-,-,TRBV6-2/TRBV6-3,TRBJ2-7,TGTGCCAGCATTTACTCGAAGAGGGCCGAGCAGTACTTC,CASIYSKRAEQYF
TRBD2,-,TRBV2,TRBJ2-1,TGTGCCAGCAGTGGACTAGCGGGAGGATCGGGTGAGCAGTTCTTC,CASSGLAGGSGEQFF
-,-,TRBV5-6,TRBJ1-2,TGTGCCGGCAGCTCCGGGCGGACCTATGGCTACACCTTC,CAGSSGRTYGYTF
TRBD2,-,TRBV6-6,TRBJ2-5,TGTGCCAGCAGAAAATCGACTAGCGGGAGGGCCGTAGAGACCCAGTACTTC,CASRKSTSGRAVETQYF
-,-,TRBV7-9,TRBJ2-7,TGTGCCAGCAGCTTCGAGGAGCGTTTCCATGAGCAGTACTTC,CASSFEERFHEQYF
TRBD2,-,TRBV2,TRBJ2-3,TGTGCCAGCAGTTGGACTAGCGGAGGAGATACGCAGTATTTT,CASSWTSGGDTQYF
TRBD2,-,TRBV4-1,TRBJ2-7,TGCGCCAGCAGCCCACTAGCGGGACCGCGGGCCTACGAGCAGTACTTC,CASSPLAGPRAYEQYF
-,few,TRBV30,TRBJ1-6,TGTGCCTGGGGACAGACAGTCCTCAATTCACCCCTCCACTTT,CAWGQTVLNSPLHF
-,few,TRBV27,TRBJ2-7,TGTGCCAGCCCCATACGGGTACCGGGTCCCTGGTTGTACGAGCAGTACTTC,CASPIRVPGPWLYEQYF
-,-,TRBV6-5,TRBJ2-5,TGTGCCAGCAGACCTCAAGGGCGAGAGTGGGAGACCCAGTACTTC,CASRPQGREWETQYF
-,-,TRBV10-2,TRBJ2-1,TGCGCCAGCAGACACCTAACGGGAGCAAACAATGAGCAGTTCTTC,CASRHLTGANNEQFF
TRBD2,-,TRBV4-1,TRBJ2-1,TGCGCCAGCAGCCTTGATGGGCGGGAGGGCGATGAGCAGTTCTTC,CASSLDGREGDEQFF
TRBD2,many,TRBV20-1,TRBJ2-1,TGCAGTGCTAGGGGGCTAGCGGCCCACAATGAGCAGTTCTTC,CSARGLAAHNEQFF